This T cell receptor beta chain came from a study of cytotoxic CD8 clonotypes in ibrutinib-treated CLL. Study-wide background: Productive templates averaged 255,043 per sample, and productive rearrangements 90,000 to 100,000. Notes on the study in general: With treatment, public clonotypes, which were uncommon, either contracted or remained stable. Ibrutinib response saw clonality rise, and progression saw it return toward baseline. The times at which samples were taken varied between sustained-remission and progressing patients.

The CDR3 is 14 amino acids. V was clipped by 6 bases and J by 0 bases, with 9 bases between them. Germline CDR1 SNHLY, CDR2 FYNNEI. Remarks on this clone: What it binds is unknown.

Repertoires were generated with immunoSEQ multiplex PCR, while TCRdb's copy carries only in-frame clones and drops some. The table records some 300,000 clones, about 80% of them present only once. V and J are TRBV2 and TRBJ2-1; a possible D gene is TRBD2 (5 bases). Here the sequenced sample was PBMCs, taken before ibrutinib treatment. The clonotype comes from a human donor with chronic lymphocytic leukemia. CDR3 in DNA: TGTGCCAGCAGGGCGGGCGTCTCCTACAATGAGCAGTTCTTC. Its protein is CASRAGVSYNEQFF.